This record concerns one TCR beta chain sequence. Its antigen is unknown. This entry is derived from a study of shared clonotypes between healthy human individuals. This CDR3 spans 15 amino acids. Looked up from germline, CDR1 is SGHKS and CDR2 is YYEKEE (reference sequence). The V end lost 2 bases, the J end lost 1 base, and 12 bases lay between the germline ends. Whole-study results and caveats: Naive CD4 clonotypes were shared across a handful of donors at around 5.4%.

Nashville, Tennessee was home to all donors, who were Caucasian adults. TCRdb's copy holds only in-frame clones and misses some; the assay was immunoSEQ multiplex PCR. The table lists roughly 700,000 clones, around two thirds of them singletons. Sequenced input: memory CD4+ T cells sorted from blood. Subset here: CD45RA-negative fraction. V usage is TRBV5-5 and J usage is TRBJ1-1; D remains unclear. The sequence derives from a woman aged 25 to 39 in good health. CDR3 residues: CASSFRGVGNTEAFF. The CDR3 DNA sequence: TGTGCCAGCAGCTTCCGTGGTGTTGGGAACACTGAAGCTTTCTTT.